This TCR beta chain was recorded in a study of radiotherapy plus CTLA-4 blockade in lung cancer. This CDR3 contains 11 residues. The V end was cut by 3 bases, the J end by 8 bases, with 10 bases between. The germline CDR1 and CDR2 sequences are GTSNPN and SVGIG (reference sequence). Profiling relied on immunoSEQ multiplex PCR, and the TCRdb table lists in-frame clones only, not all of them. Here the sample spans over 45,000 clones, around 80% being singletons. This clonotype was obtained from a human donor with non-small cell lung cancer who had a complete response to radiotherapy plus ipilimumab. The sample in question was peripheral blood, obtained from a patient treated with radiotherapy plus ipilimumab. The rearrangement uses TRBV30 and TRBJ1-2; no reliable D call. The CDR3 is CAWSPGGGYTF. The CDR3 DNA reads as TGTGCCTGGAGCCCCGGAGGGGGCTACACCTTC.